This note documents a single TCR beta chain sequence. Its antigen is not known. TCRdb re-called the RACE reads with MiXCR, one entry per CDR3 protein. The repertoire includes 90,000 to 110,000 distinct CDR3 sequences, about a tenth of them detected once, and about 3% sits in the top ten. As for time point: patch test 2, 6 weeks after DPC sensitization. Treatment reported: therapeutic diphenylcyclopropenone sensitization with weekly scalp DPC. V was pared by 2 bases and J by 8 bases, with 15 bases between. The CDR3 is 14 residues long. In germline, CDR1 is GTSNPN, CDR2 SVGIG (reference sequence). This specimen belongs to a study of human T cells and chemical hapten exposure. Study conclusions and caveats: More PT1 expanded TCRs went with higher patch test scores.

This clonotype originated in a woman in her thirties or forties with alopecia areata. Some clones in this sample may be carry-over from other donors' samples. Specimen: whole blood, collected in connection with sensitization to the hapten diphenylcyclopropenone (DPC). V usage is TRBV30 and J usage is TRBJ1-4; maybe TRBD1 (5 bases). CDR3 loop: CAWSPDTRREKLFF. The CDR3 DNA is TGTGCCTGGAGTCCGGACACCCGGCGGGAAAAACTGTTTTTT.